This T cell receptor beta chain was retrieved from a study of blood T cell repertoires in COVID-19. In the study overall: Italy, Spain and the United States were the sources of the convalescent and acute COVID-19 samples. T cells, B-cell-depleted T cells, or PBMCs provided the cDNA or gDNA that served as material.

Sequencing was performed with immunoSEQ multiplex PCR; in TCRdb, only in-frame clones are kept and a portion is missing. The sample lists about 120,000 clones; roughly four fifths were seen once. V dropped 1 base and J dropped 1 base, with 10 bases sitting between them. The CDR3 length is 15 residues. Germline CDR1 SGHVS, CDR2 FQNEAQ. The rearrangement joins TRBV7-8 to TRBJ2-5, with D hard to call. Input material: peripheral blood. The clonotype was recovered from a human donor in a cohort sampled during active COVID-19. CDR3 DNA: TGTGCCAGCAGCTTAGGACTTGCATCCCAAGAGACCCAGTACTTC. As protein: CASSLGLASQETQYF.